Listed below are T cell receptor beta chains from one sample, sequenced in a study of glioma-infiltrating T cells. Each CDR3 protein is one row after TCRdb ran MiXCR on the multiplex PCR reads. The sample has around 130,000 distinct CDR3 sequences; approximately 26% are singletons. Material for sequencing was glioma tissue, nonneoplastic brain tissue, or PBMCs (not recorded which). The origin of the receptors is a human donor with low-grade glioma or glioblastoma, undergoing nonglioma brain surgery, or in good health (not recorded which). CDR3s include the opening cysteine and the closing phenylalanine or tryptophan. D genes are given only for firm matches. Not every row has a clone size; where given, it reads once, few, many or a size class.

size | J | V | D | length | CDR3 | DNA
. | TRBJ2-2 | TRBV24-1 | . | 17 | CATSDPTGGRGTGELFF | TGTGCCACCAGTGACCCGACGGGGGGCAGGGGGACCGGGGAGCTGTTTTTT
few | TRBJ2-3 | TRBV24-1 | . | 13 | CATTDSGLDTQYF | TGTGCCACCACCGACAGTGGATTGGATACGCAGTATTTT
. | TRBJ1-5 | TRBV27 | . | 15 | CASSQEATYNQPQHF | TGTGCCAGCAGTCAAGAGGCAACGTACAATCAGCCCCAGCATTTT
few | TRBJ2-1 | TRBV3-1 | TRBD2 | 13 | CASSQKRGLQQFF | TGTGCCAGCAGCCAGAAGCGGGGACTCCAGCAGTTCTTC
few | TRBJ2-1 | TRBV19 | TRBD1 | 14 | CASSADRGLDEQFF | TGTGCCAGTAGTGCGGACAGGGGGCTAGATGAGCAGTTCTTC
many | TRBJ2-5 | TRBV6-1 | . | 13 | CASELGGTETQYF | TGTGCCAGCGAGCTCGGGGGAACGGAGACCCAGTACTTC
. | TRBJ2-5 | TRBV7-3 | . | 15 | CASSSTGTMQETQYF | TGTGCCAGCAGCTCTACCGGGACGATGCAAGAGACCCAGTACTTC
. | TRBJ2-6 | TRBV28 | . | 17 | CASSLKQGLPGANVLTF | TGTGCCAGCAGTTTAAAGCAAGGTCTTCCTGGGGCCAACGTCCTGACTTTC
. | TRBJ2-3 | TRBV5-1 | . | 14 | CASSGTTSTDTQYF | TGCGCCAGTTCCGGGACAACTAGCACAGATACGCAGTATTTT
few | TRBJ1-5 | TRBV18 | . | 14 | CASSPAKVNQPQHF | TGTGCCAGCTCACCTGCAAAGGTTAATCAGCCCCAGCATTTT
. | TRBJ2-5 | TRBV7-3 | . | 13 | CASSRLGRETQYF | TGTGCCAGCAGCCGTTTGGGCCGGGAGACCCAGTACTTC
many | TRBJ1-3 | TRBV7-9 | . | 14 | CASSSVSSGNTIYF | TGTGCCAGCAGCTCGGTTAGCTCTGGAAACACCATATATTTT
few | TRBJ2-3 | TRBV2 | TRBD2 | 15 | CASRETSGGRGTQYF | TGTGCCAGCAGAGAGACTAGCGGGGGGCGAGGTACGCAGTATTTT
many | TRBJ2-5 | TRBV6-1 | . | 14 | CASIPSDSQETQYF | TGTGCCAGCATCCCCTCAGACAGTCAAGAGACCCAGTACTTC
few | TRBJ2-5 | TRBV7-2 | . | 12 | CASSQDGETQYF | TGTGCCAGCAGCCAAGATGGGGAGACCCAGTACTTC
many | TRBJ2-1 | TRBV7-3 | . | 16 | CASRPGGAGAYNEQFF | TGTGCCAGCAGACCTGGCGGTGCCGGGGCCTACAATGAGCAGTTCTTC
few | TRBJ2-5 | TRBV20-1 | . | 13 | CSAEQDTQETQYF | TGCAGTGCTGAGCAGGACACGCAAGAGACCCAGTACTTC
. | TRBJ2-5 | TRBV7-2 | . | 13 | CASSVGRQETQYF | TGTGCCAGCAGCGTCGGCAGACAAGAGACCCAGTACTTC
many | TRBJ2-5 | TRBV20-1 | TRBD2 | 14 | CSAPSGGAGETQYF | TGCAGTGCTCCCAGCGGGGGGGCCGGGGAGACCCAGTACTTC
few | TRBJ2-5 | TRBV7-2 | TRBD2 | 16 | CASSLDRLAGVETQYF | TGTGCCAGCAGCTTAGATCGACTAGCGGGGGTGGAGACCCAGTACTTC
few | TRBJ1-5 | TRBV3-1 | TRBD1 | 16 | CASSRWTGGIAQPQHF | TGTGCCAGCAGCCGATGGACAGGTGGGATTGCTCAGCCCCAGCATTTT
many | TRBJ2-1 | TRBV27 | . | 15 | CASSLPGSSYNEQFF | TGTGCCAGCAGTTTGCCGGGGAGCTCCTACAATGAGCAGTTCTTC
many | TRBJ2-1 | TRBV28 | TRBD2 | 18 | CASSSQTSGGHSYNEQFF | TGTGCCAGCAGTTCCCAGACTAGCGGGGGGCACTCCTACAATGAGCAGTTCTTC
many | TRBJ1-1 | TRBV28 | . | 13 | CASSLTDNTEAFF | TGTGCCAGCAGTTTGACAGACAACACTGAAGCTTTCTTT
. | TRBJ2-1 | TRBV7-9 | TRBD2 | 14 | CASSLAGANNEQFF | TGTGCCAGCAGTTTAGCGGGGGCCAACAATGAGCAGTTCTTC
few | TRBJ1-1 | TRBV20-1 | TRBD1 | 15 | CSARGVTGGGTEAFF | TGCAGTGCTAGGGGGGTCACAGGGGGCGGTACTGAAGCTTTCTTT
many | TRBJ2-1 | TRBV4-2 | TRBD2 | 17 | CASSPSTSGGGYNEQFF | TGTGCCAGCAGCCCGTCGACTAGCGGGGGGGGATACAATGAGCAGTTCTTC
few | TRBJ1-1 | TRBV2 | . | 15 | CASSEFDTRNTEAFF | TGTGCCAGCAGTGAATTCGACACGAGGAACACTGAAGCTTTCTTT
many | TRBJ2-2 | TRBV20-1 | TRBD1 | 14 | CSADRGRYAGELFF | TGCAGTGCCGACAGGGGGAGATACGCCGGGGAGCTGTTTTTT
few | TRBJ2-3 | TRBV6-1 | TRBD2 | 14 | CASSGGARTDTQYF | TGTGCCAGCAGCGGGGGGGCTCGGACAGATACGCAGTATTTT
few | TRBJ2-3 | TRBV27 | . | 15 | CASSPRGGAAGTQYF | TGTGCCAGCAGCCCCCGCGGTGGAGCAGCTGGTACGCAGTATTTT
. | TRBJ1-1 | TRBV5-1 | . | 14 | CASSYGTLNTEAFF | TGCGCCAGCAGCTACGGGACTTTAAACACTGAAGCTTTCTTT
. | TRBJ2-5 | TRBV3-1 | . | 13 | CVSSQGGQETQYF | TGTGTCAGCAGCCAGGGAGGACAGGAGACCCAGTACTTC
. | TRBJ2-5 | TRBV20-1 | TRBD2 | 12 | CSAPGTSEAQYF | TGCAGTGCGCCCGGGACTAGTGAGGCCCAGTACTTC
many | TRBJ2-3 | TRBV20-1 | TRBD2 | 15 | CSAPTSGGFPDTQYF | TGCAGTGCCCCCACTAGCGGGGGGTTCCCAGATACGCAGTATTTT
. | TRBJ1-2 | TRBV10-3 | TRBD1 | 16 | CAISQLSTGFHYGYTF | TGTGCCATCAGCCAGTTATCGACAGGGTTTCACTATGGCTACACCTTC
few | TRBJ2-2 | TRBV20-1 | TRBD1 | 15 | CSARHRGERTGELFF | TGCAGTGCTAGGCACAGGGGAGAACGTACCGGGGAGCTGTTTTTT
. | TRBJ2-3 | TRBV29-1 | . | 16 | CSVAPVGSAWTDTQYF | TGCAGCGTTGCCCCCGTTGGTAGTGCTTGGACAGATACGCAGTATTTT
many | TRBJ2-5 | TRBV7-6 | . | 13 | CASSGGRGKTQYF | TGTGCCAGCAGCGGGGGGCGGGGGAAGACCCAGTACTTC
many | TRBJ2-5 | TRBV15 | TRBD2 | 15 | CATSPGLAGKETQYF | TGTGCCACCAGCCCGGGACTAGCGGGGAAAGAGACCCAGTACTTC
many | TRBJ1-5 | TRBV4-2 | . | 14 | CASSQGASNQPQHF | TGTGCCAGCAGCCAAGGAGCTAGCAATCAGCCCCAGCATTTT
few | TRBJ1-3 | TRBV20-1 | . | 16 | CSATTGSPNSGNTIYF | TGCAGTGCTACTACAGGGTCCCCGAACTCTGGAAACACCATATATTTT
few | TRBJ1-2 | TRBV11-2 | TRBD1 | 15 | CASSFAGTANYGYTF | TGTGCCAGCAGCTTCGCCGGGACAGCTAACTATGGCTACACCTTC
. | TRBJ1-5 | TRBV19 | . | 13 | CASRGVWNQPQHF | TGTGCCAGTAGGGGAGTGTGGAATCAGCCCCAGCATTTT
. | TRBJ1-6 | TRBV5-1 | . | 14 | CASGGPRDNSTLHF | TGCGCCAGCGGAGGACCGAGGGATAATTCAACCCTCCACTTT
many | TRBJ2-1 | TRBV20-1 | TRBD2 | 14 | CSAREASGVNEQFF | TGCAGTGCTAGAGAAGCTAGCGGGGTCAATGAGCAGTTCTTC
few | TRBJ2-3 | TRBV5-1 | . | 14 | CASTGTPATDTQYF | TGCGCCAGCACCGGGACTCCCGCAACAGATACGCAGTATTTT
. | TRBJ2-1 | TRBV19 | TRBD1 | 15 | CASIGTGSSYNEQFF | TGTGCCAGTATTGGGACAGGGAGCTCCTACAATGAGCAGTTCTTC
once | TRBJ2-2 | TRBV29-1 | . | 12 | CSVVPVTGELFF | TGCAGCGTTGTCCCTGTCACCGGGGAGCTGTTTTTT
. | TRBJ1-6 | TRBV5-4 | . | 14 | CASSLGRAAAPLHF | TGTGCCAGCAGCTTGGGAAGGGCAGCGGCACCCCTCCACTTT
many | TRBJ2-3 | TRBV6-1 | TRBD2 | 15 | CASRWSGEAADTQYF | TGTGCCAGCAGGTGGAGCGGGGAGGCGGCAGATACGCAGTATTTT
many | TRBJ1-1 | TRBV28 | . | 10 | CASIGGEAFF | TGTGCCAGCATCGGGGGTGAAGCTTTCTTT